This TCR beta chain stems from a study of blood T cell repertoires in COVID-19. Only one count was recorded for this clone. Germline V gives CDR1 LNHNV, CDR2 YYDKDF (reference sequence). The CDR3 consists of 16 residues. Trimming cost V 0 bases and J 5 bases, with 16 bases left between them. TCRdb's table, derived via immunoSEQ multiplex PCR, lists solely in-frame clones and lacks some. This sample has just over 80,000 clones, with 80% to 85% found just once. The J gene is TRBJ1-2, the V gene TRBV15; D is perhaps TRBD1 (6 bases). The receptor was derived from an older man with acute or convalescent COVID-19. Sequenced input: peripheral blood. CDR3 coding DNA: TGTGCCACCAGCAGAGATTTAGGAACAGGGAGATATGGCTACACCTTC. This translates into CATSRDLGTGRYGYTF.